This entry describes one TCR beta chain. Its matching antigen is unknown. Germline-derived CDR1 and CDR2 are SGHKS and YYEKEE (reference sequence). Trimming removed 4 bases from V and 6 bases from J, with 11 bases in between. The CDR3 is 13 residues long. The data derive from a study of B cell selection in AIRE deficiency. General study findings and limits: In TCRBV usage, CDR3 length and diversity, patient Tconv and Treg cells matched healthy donors. With only TCRbeta sequenced, roughly 40% of shared healthy Treg sequences overlapped Tconv.

The sorted conventional CD4 T cells were gated as CD4+CD127+. Generated by immunoSEQ multiplex PCR, the TCRdb table keeps only in-frame clones and is missing some. This table has 22,000 or so clones, approximately 97% appearing once. The clonotype comes from a human donor with AIRE deficiency. Input material: conventional CD4+ T cells sorted from PBMCs. The gene calls are TRBV5-5 and TRBJ1-5; a possible D gene is TRBD1 (5 bases). The CDR3 DNA is TGTGCCAGCAGCCCGACAGTCGGTCAGCCCCAGCATTTT. Protein: CASSPTVGQPQHF. Variable domain in full (rest from reference TRBV5-5 and TRBJ1-5): DAGVTQSPTHLIKTRGQQVTLRCSPISGHKSVSWYQQVLGQGPQFIFQYYEKEERGRGNFPDRFSARQFPNYSSELNVNALLLGDSALYLCASSPTVGQPQHFGDGTRLSIL.